The rows below give T cell receptor beta chains drawn from one sample of a study of CD8+ T cells in alopecia areata. This table comes from immunoSEQ multiplex PCR, and its TCRdb copy is limited to in-frame clones, with some not included. The sample holds around 190,000 clones, roughly three fifths seen once. Here the sequenced sample was CD4+ T cells sorted from blood, taken around week 49, from a patient treated with tofacitinib. The receptor source for this set is a human donor with alopecia areata. Each CDR3 is given with its conserved first and last residue. D genes are given only for firm matches. The size of a clone is reported for some rows only, either as once, few or many, or as a class for expanded clones.

D gene: TRBD1
clone size: .
V gene: TRBV9
J gene: TRBJ2-4
CDR3 DNA: TGTGCCAGCAGCGTAGAGACAGGGGCCAAAAACATTCAGTACTTC
CDR3 protein: CASSVETGAKNIQYF

D gene: .
clone size: .
V gene: TRBV29-1
J gene: TRBJ2-2
CDR3 DNA: TGCAGCGTTCTCGGGCTCGGGGAGCTGTTTTTT
CDR3 protein: CSVLGLGELFF

D gene: .
clone size: .
V gene: TRBV29-1
J gene: TRBJ1-1
CDR3 DNA: TGCAGCGTTGAGGTGTACACTGAAGCTTTCTTT
CDR3 protein: CSVEVYTEAFF

D gene: .
clone size: .
V gene: TRBV7-9
J gene: TRBJ1-6
CDR3 DNA: TGTGCCAGCACCTCTTTACATTCCCTCCACTTT
CDR3 protein: CASTSLHSLHF

D gene: .
clone size: .
V gene: TRBV6-1
J gene: TRBJ2-1
CDR3 DNA: TGTGCCAGCAGGGACCTCAGCGTAAATGAGCAGTTCTTC
CDR3 protein: CASRDLSVNEQFF

D gene: .
clone size: .
V gene: TRBV11-2
J gene: TRBJ2-5
CDR3 DNA: TGTGCCAGCAGCTTAGATTCTCAGGGGATAATGAAGACCCAGTACTTC
CDR3 protein: CASSLDSQGIMKTQYF

D gene: .
clone size: .
V gene: TRBV20-1
J gene: TRBJ2-2
CDR3 DNA: TGCAGTGCGTGGGGGGCCGGGGAGCTGTTTTTT
CDR3 protein: CSAWGAGELFF

D gene: .
clone size: .
V gene: TRBV7-7
J gene: TRBJ2-5
CDR3 DNA: TGTGCCAGCAGCGCTACCTTTAGAGAACAAGAGACCCAGTACTTC
CDR3 protein: CASSATFREQETQYF

D gene: .
clone size: .
V gene: TRBV18
J gene: TRBJ2-5
CDR3 DNA: TGTGCCAGCTCACCCCAGGAGACCCAGTACTTC
CDR3 protein: CASSPQETQYF

D gene: .
clone size: .
V gene: TRBV7-2
J gene: TRBJ2-2
CDR3 DNA: TGTGCCAGCAGCTTAGTGACAGGGAACACCGGGGAGCTGTTTTTT
CDR3 protein: CASSLVTGNTGELFF

D gene: .
clone size: few
V gene: TRBV30
J gene: TRBJ1-5
CDR3 DNA: TGTGCCTGGAGTGTGGGAGGCAATCAGCCCCAGCATTTT
CDR3 protein: CAWSVGGNQPQHF

D gene: TRBD1
clone size: .
V gene: TRBV7-2
J gene: TRBJ2-7
CDR3 DNA: TGTGCCAGCAGCTTACTGGGACAGGGGAAGCAGTACTTC
CDR3 protein: CASSLLGQGKQYF

D gene: .
clone size: few
V gene: TRBV15
J gene: TRBJ1-2
CDR3 DNA: TGTGCCACCAGCAGAGACAGGGCCGCGGATGGCTACACCTTC
CDR3 protein: CATSRDRAADGYTF

D gene: TRBD1
clone size: .
V gene: TRBV7-2
J gene: TRBJ1-2
CDR3 DNA: TGTGCCAGCAGCTTAGCTTTTAAGGGGACAGCCTCCCCCTTC
CDR3 protein: CASSLAFKGTASPF

D gene: .
clone size: .
V gene: TRBV4-3
J gene: TRBJ2-5
CDR3 DNA: TGCGCCAGCAGCCAAGATCTTCAAAGGATCCAAGAGACCCAGTACTTC
CDR3 protein: CASSQDLQRIQETQYF

D gene: .
clone size: few
V gene: TRBV7-8
J gene: TRBJ1-5
CDR3 DNA: TGTGCCAGCAGCTTTGGCGCTCAGCCCCAGCATTTT
CDR3 protein: CASSFGAQPQHF

D gene: .
clone size: .
V gene: TRBV29-1
J gene: TRBJ1-2
CDR3 DNA: TGCAGCGCATCGGGTACAGGGACAACAGGCTACACCTTC
CDR3 protein: CSASGTGTTGYTF

D gene: .
clone size: .
V gene: TRBV7-2
J gene: TRBJ2-7
CDR3 DNA: TGTGCCAGCAGCTTTGGACGGGCCTACGAGCAGTACTTC
CDR3 protein: CASSFGRAYEQYF

D gene: .
clone size: .
V gene: TRBV7-6
J gene: TRBJ2-1
CDR3 DNA: TGTGCCAGCAGCGCTGCAAGTGAGCAGTTCTTC
CDR3 protein: CASSAASEQFF

D gene: TRBD1
clone size: .
V gene: TRBV9
J gene: TRBJ2-6
CDR3 DNA: TGTGCCAGCAGCACCCGTGTTAACCCCGGGACAGGTTACTCTGGGGCCAACGTCCTGACTTTC
CDR3 protein: CASSTRVNPGTGYSGANVLTF

D gene: TRBD2
clone size: .
V gene: TRBV5-1
J gene: TRBJ2-3
CDR3 DNA: TGCGCCAGCAGCCATAGCGGGGGGGACACAGATACGCAGTATTTT
CDR3 protein: CASSHSGGDTDTQYF

D gene: .
clone size: .
V gene: TRBV29-1
J gene: TRBJ1-5
CDR3 DNA: TGCAGCGTTGAAGATGGCCAGCCCCAGCATTTT
CDR3 protein: CSVEDGQPQHF

D gene: .
clone size: .
V gene: TRBV20-1
J gene: TRBJ2-1
CDR3 DNA: TGCAGTGCCAAGAACAATGAGCAGTTCTTC
CDR3 protein: CSAKNNEQFF

D gene: TRBD1
clone size: .
V gene: TRBV10-2
J gene: TRBJ2-7
CDR3 DNA: TGCGCCACCTCTGGAAGGACAGGGGCCTACGAGCAGTACTTC
CDR3 protein: CATSGRTGAYEQYF

D gene: .
clone size: few
V gene: TRBV7-3
J gene: TRBJ2-1
CDR3 DNA: TGTGCCAGCAGCGATCCAGTGCGTTCCTACAATGAGCAGTTCTTC
CDR3 protein: CASSDPVRSYNEQFF

D gene: .
clone size: .
V gene: TRBV9
J gene: TRBJ2-1
CDR3 DNA: TGTGCCAGCAGCGAGGGACTGGGAAAGGGCAATGAGCAGTTCTTC
CDR3 protein: CASSEGLGKGNEQFF

D gene: .
clone size: .
V gene: TRBV7-8
J gene: TRBJ2-5
CDR3 DNA: TGTGCCAGCATAAAAGCTAGGGTAGGGGAGACCCAGTACTTC
CDR3 protein: CASIKARVGETQYF

D gene: .
clone size: .
V gene: TRBV2
J gene: TRBJ2-5
CDR3 DNA: TGTGCCAGCAGTGTATCCAGGGGTCGTGGAGAGACCCAGTACTTC
CDR3 protein: CASSVSRGRGETQYF

D gene: .
clone size: .
V gene: TRBV10-3
J gene: TRBJ1-2
CDR3 DNA: TGTGCCATCAGTGAACCCCAGCAGGTCTATGGCTACACCTTC
CDR3 protein: CAISEPQQVYGYTF

D gene: .
clone size: .
V gene: TRBV14
J gene: TRBJ2-5
CDR3 DNA: TGTGCCAGCAGCCAAGATCTTGGGGTGGAGACCCAGTACTTC
CDR3 protein: CASSQDLGVETQYF

D gene: .
clone size: once
V gene: TRBV29-1
J gene: TRBJ2-1
CDR3 DNA: TGCAGCGTTGAAATGGACAATGAGCAGTTCTTC
CDR3 protein: CSVEMDNEQFF

D gene: .
clone size: once
V gene: TRBV5-1
J gene: TRBJ2-5
CDR3 DNA: TGCGCCAGCAGCCGATATGAAAGAGAGACCCAGTACTTC
CDR3 protein: CASSRYERETQYF

D gene: .
clone size: .
V gene: TRBV7-2
J gene: TRBJ2-7
CDR3 DNA: TGTGCCAGCAGCTATGGACAGTTCTACGAGCAGTACTTC
CDR3 protein: CASSYGQFYEQYF

D gene: TRBD2
clone size: .
V gene: TRBV15
J gene: TRBJ2-6
CDR3 DNA: TGTGCCACCGGTAGCGGGGGATCTGGGGCCAACGTCCTGACTTTC
CDR3 protein: CATGSGGSGANVLTF

D gene: .
clone size: .
V gene: TRBV27
J gene: TRBJ2-6
CDR3 DNA: TGTGCCAGCAGTTTGTATGGCACAGGCTCGCCTGGGGCCAACGTCCTGACTTTC
CDR3 protein: CASSLYGTGSPGANVLTF

D gene: .
clone size: .
V gene: TRBV29-1
J gene: TRBJ2-3
CDR3 DNA: TGCAGCGTGGCGCGGGACCCCACAGATACGCAGTATTTT
CDR3 protein: CSVARDPTDTQYF

D gene: TRBD2
clone size: .
V gene: TRBV7-6
J gene: TRBJ2-1
CDR3 DNA: TGTGCCAGCAGCCGTCGGAGTGGGGCGCGGGGGGTCGCTTTTGGCGATGAGCAGTTCTTC
CDR3 protein: CASSRRSGARGVAFGDEQFF

D gene: TRBD1
clone size: once
V gene: TRBV25-1
J gene: TRBJ1-4
CDR3 DNA: TGTGCCAGCAGTGATGGGTTCGGACAGGTTGGAAAACTGTTTTTT
CDR3 protein: CASSDGFGQVGKLFF